The 18 T cell receptor beta chains in this list originate from one sample, sequenced in a study of T cell changes during pregnancy in multiple sclerosis. The protocol was immunoSEQ multiplex PCR, while the TCRdb copy is restricted to in-frame clones and leaves out a portion. The sample lists fewer than 90,000 clones, just under 95% seen once, with about 0.78% in the top ten. Sequencing was performed on peripheral blood, taken in the third trimester of pregnancy. The receptors were gathered from a female donor with multiple sclerosis, enrolled in a pregnancy study.

This clone was observed a single time. This chain connects TRBV28 to TRBJ2-2; D is uncertain. V was pared by 6 bases and J by 6 bases, with 14 bases between. From germline, CDR1 is MDHEN and CDR2 SYDVKM. This CDR3 has 14 amino acids. CDR3 residues: CASSRRIVPGELFF. The CDR3 nucleotides read TGTGCCAGCAGCCGTCGAATAGTCCCCGGGGAGCTGTTTTTT.

J is TRBJ2-3 and V is TRBV5-4; 15 bases agree with TRBD2. J gave up 7 bases and V 4 bases, and 13 bases lay outside the gene matches. The CDR3 is made up of 18 amino acids. From germline, CDR1 is SGHNT and CDR2 YYREEE (reference sequence). CDR3 bases: TGTGCCAGCAGCCTCGGGACTAGCGGGAGGATGGTGACCTATACGCAGTATTTT. It encodes CASSLGTSGRMVTYTQYF.

The rearrangement links TRBV7-9 to TRBJ2-7, with 7 bases matching TRBD2. V shed 3 bases, J shed 3 bases, and the junction held 8 bases outside the gene matches. Germline V gene data show CDR1 as SEHNR and CDR2 as FQNEAQ (reference sequence). The CDR3 runs to 15 residues. The CDR3 here is CASSLPGGPSYEQYF. DNA of the CDR3: TGTGCCAGCAGCTTGCCGGGGGGTCCAAGCTACGAGCAGTACTTC.

The chain carries TRBV7-8 and TRBJ1-5; D is perhaps TRBD1 (5 bases). From germline, CDR1 is SGHVS and CDR2 FQNEAQ. Between the trimmed V and J ends, which lost 3 bases and 5 bases, there was a span of 14 bases. The CDR3 has 15 residues. CDR3 region: CASSLGQGEDQPQHF. The CDR3 bases are TGTGCCAGCAGCTTGGGGCAGGGCGAGGATCAGCCCCAGCATTTT.

This chain uses TRBV11-2 with TRBJ2-5; TRBD2 might be the D (6 bases). The CDR3 runs 12 residues. The germline gives CDR1 SGHAT, CDR2 FQNNGV. V gave up 8 bases and J gave up 6 bases, with 13 bases separating them. The CDR3 DNA sequence: TGTGCCAGCCGGGGGATTGGGAAGACCCAGTACTTC. Translated: CASRGIGKTQYF. Complete variable domain (other parts from reference TRBV11-2 and TRBJ2-5): EAGVAQSPRYKIIEKRQSVAFWCNPISGHATLYWYQQILGQGPKLLIQFQNNGVVDDSQLPKDRFSAERLKGVDSTLKIQPAKLEDSAVYLCASRGIGKTQYFGPGTRLLVL.

The chain joins TRBV28 to TRBJ2-7; TRBD1 agrees at 7 bases. Looked up from germline, CDR1 is MDHEN and CDR2 is SYDVKM. The CDR3 length is 16 residues. Trimming cost V 4 bases and J 2 bases; bases outside gene matches: 11. CDR3 nucleotides: TGTGCCAGCAGTTCCCGTCACCAGGGGGTTCCCTACGAGCAGTACTTC. Translated, it gives CASSSRHQGVPYEQYF.

J is TRBJ2-2 and V is TRBV6-5; 9 nucleotides match TRBD2. This CDR3 is built from 14 residues. After removal of 8 bases from V and 7 bases from J, the junction contained 8 bases not matched to a gene. Germline CDR1 is MNHEY and CDR2 is SVGAGI. DNA of the CDR3: TGTGCCAGCGGGGCGGGAGGGCCGGTCGGGGAGCTGTTTTTT. Amino acid sequence: CASGAGGPVGELFF.

V gene TRBV7-9 combines with J gene TRBJ1-4; D might be TRBD1 (6 bases). This CDR3 has 16 amino acids. V lost 7 bases and J lost 2, with 17 bases in between. The germline CDR1 and CDR2 sequences are SEHNR and FQNEAQ (reference sequence). CDR3 bases: TGTGCCAGCATGGGGGCAGGGGAGATCACTAATGAAAAACTGTTTTTT. Translating gives CASMGAGEITNEKLFF.

The sample holds a few counts of this clone. The J gene is TRBJ1-1, the V gene TRBV15; weak D call: TRBD1 (5 bases). CDR1 is LNHNV and CDR2 is YYDKDF in the germline V gene (reference sequence). CDR3 length equals 13 residues. V lost 3 bases and J lost 0, with 5 bases in between. The CDR3 DNA reads TGTGCCACCAGCAGGACAGTGAACACTGAAGCTTTCTTT. Its translation is CATSRTVNTEAFF.

V gene TRBV29-1 combines with J gene TRBJ2-5; D gene ambiguous. Germline values: CDR1 SQVTM, CDR2 ANQGSEA. Trimming left V 5 bases short and J 5 bases short, with 9 bases between. This CDR3 is built from 11 residues. The CDR3 spells CSVSARETQYF. The DNA for the CDR3 is TGCAGCGTTTCCGCCCGGGAGACCCAGTACTTC.

In its sample, this clone was seen once. The rearrangement links TRBV27 to TRBJ2-7; 8 bases match TRBD1. With V trimmed by 5 bases and J by 4 bases, 7 bases remained unmatched. Per germline, CDR1 MNHEY and CDR2 SMNVEV (reference sequence). This CDR3 comprises 14 residues. The CDR3 reads CASSQQGVSYEQYF. The CDR3 DNA follows: TGTGCCAGCAGTCAACAGGGGGTGAGTTACGAGCAGTACTTC.

The J gene is TRBJ2-5, the V gene TRBV9, with 10 bases lining up with TRBD1. CDR1 SGDLS and CDR2 YYNGEE come from the germline V gene. J lost 8 bases, V lost 4 bases, and 14 bases had no gene match. The CDR3 totals 16 residues. This CDR3 reads CASSPATGGALVTQYF. The DNA for the CDR3 is TGTGCCAGCAGCCCCGCGACAGGGGGCGCGTTGGTTACCCAGTACTTC.

The DNA of the CDR3 is TGTGCCAGCAGCTTAGGGATCGGGTTTCATCAGCCCCAGCATTTT. This encodes CASSLGIGFHQPQHF. The chain carries TRBV7-2 and TRBJ1-5; D not resolved. CDR3 length: 15 residues. From germline, CDR1 is SGHTA and CDR2 FQGNSA. Trimming removed 1 base at V and 5 bases at J, with 12 bases between.

The CDR3 spells CASSIEGQGPYGYTF. CDR3 bases: TGCGCCAGCAGCATAGAGGGACAGGGACCCTATGGCTACACCTTC. The chain couples TRBV5-1 to TRBJ1-2, with 9 nucleotides matching TRBD1. Germline CDR1 is SGHRS and CDR2 is YFSETQ. V was clipped by 4 bases and J by 4 bases; unmatched bases: 8. The CDR3 has 15 amino acids.

This chain connects TRBV5-6 to TRBJ1-1; tentative D call: TRBD1 (5 bases). Germline assignment: CDR1 SGHDT and CDR2 YYEEEE. This CDR3 has 14 amino acids. V lost 4 bases to trimming and J lost 1 base, with 11 bases between them. The CDR3 DNA sequence: TGTGCCAGCAGCCGCATCGGGGGGAACACTGAAGCTTTCTTT. Residues: CASSRIGGNTEAFF.

In the case of this clone: An end of the junction differs from the germline gene, which may be a read error. The identical CDR3 is also encoded by other nucleotide sequences in the sample. This chain joins TRBV5-1 and TRBJ1-1; the D gene is possibly TRBD1 (6 bases). CDR3 length: 15 residues. The germline gives CDR1 SGHRS, CDR2 YFSETQ. The CDR3 loop reads CASSWGGTQNTEAFF. The CDR3 DNA follows: TGCGCCAGTAGCTGGGGGGGGACACAGAACACTGAAGCTTTCTTT.

The rearrangement links TRBV28 to TRBJ2-1; D may be TRBD2 (5 bases). The V end lost 3 bases, the J end lost 10 bases, and 16 bases lay between the germline ends. The V gene's germline CDR1 is MDHEN and CDR2 SYDVKM. This CDR3 is 14 amino acids long. CDR3 DNA sequence: TGTGCCAGCAGTTTTCGAGGTTCATGGGAGGAGCAGTTCTTC. Translating gives CASSFRGSWEEQFF.

The rearrangement uses TRBV4-3 and TRBJ2-7; possible D gene TRBD2, 6 bases. Germline CDR1 is LGHNA and CDR2 is YSLEER. The V end was cut by 2 bases, the J end by 2 bases, with 13 bases between. The CDR3 length is 15 residues. The CDR3 coding sequence is TGCGCCAGCAGCCAATCGCAAGCGGGCGCCTACGAGCAGTACTTC. Protein sequence: CASSQSQAGAYEQYF.